This entry describes one T cell receptor beta chain. Its antigen is not yet known. No qualities accompany the bases; no much larger clone lies one base away. This entry belongs to a study of identical twins (dated by TCRdb to about 2016). Concerning the study at large: TCR alpha and beta repertoires from monozygotic twins, unrelated adults of various ages and cord blood were deep-sequenced to test whether fetal clonotypes persist. To rule out contamination, replicate twin experiments were performed at different times with different library preparation protocols.

The investigation overall reported the following: Conclusions relied on cross-sectional statistical analysis, since the same donors could not be followed over many years. A weaker excess of twin sharing was found in beta out-of-frame sequences because the signal-to-noise ratio was lowered by fewer shared sequences. Out-of-frame TCR alpha sequences shared between twins showed an excess of low generation-probability sequences compared with coincidental sharing between unrelated individuals. Abundant cord blood beta clonotypes carried fewer insertions; young adult naive repertoires showed a weaker similar trend, while memory repertoires showed none. Zero-insertion analyses could be partly confounded by invariant T cells such as MAIT and iNKT, though diverse VJ usage argued against such confounding for most clonotypes. In monozygotic twins, recombination models systematically underestimated out-of-frame TCR alpha sharing, but the models matched the sharing seen between unrelated individuals.

All donors were healthy Caucasians. The twin cohort comprised three pairs of female monozygotic twins, all aged about 18 to 30 years. Peripheral blood mononuclear cells were the source from which RNA for the TCR libraries was isolated. From the cysteine up to the phenylalanine, the CDR3 has a length of 17 residues. Here the CDR3 DNA is all that survives: 51 bases in frame from base 1. From a lookup of the germline V gene (reference sequence), CDR1 and CDR2 are MNHEY and SMNVEV. V has 2 bases trimmed and J has 6 bases trimmed; junction bases matching no gene number 11. Libraries came from 5' RACE. Sequencing was carried out with an Illumina HiSeq 2000. A universal primer binding site was introduced by template switching, and a unique molecular identifier was present in the final cDNA, enabling accurate counting of TCR cDNA molecules. Specific primers in the conserved constant-segment region were used to synthesize first-strand cDNA for TCR alpha and beta chains. To control for contamination, each cDNA library was double barcoded with a SMART-Mk sample barcode plus Illumina barcodes. TruSeq adapter sequences and Illumina sample barcodes were added in two successive PCR steps. TCR alpha and beta cDNA libraries were sequenced on the Illumina HiSeq platform with custom primers. As for the original processing: MiGEC processed the raw reads to extract unique molecular identifiers, while MiXCR was used to determine the CDR3 positions. Recombination models were inferred per individual with the repgenHMM and IGoR tools using an EM algorithm. The analysis of shared clonotypes was done with the tcR package in R, with sharing normalized by the product of cloneset sizes. To study raw recombination free of thymic and clonal selection effects, out-of-frame nonproductive sequences were analyzed. In-frame beta chains were kept once TCRdb had trimmed the public reads at Q25 with fastp and called clones with MiXCR. Every CDR3 protein is listed once, alongside the most common genes and DNA of its rows. The V and J calls come from TCRdb's annotation, not from the publication. The sample records around 650,000 distinct CDR3 sequences, roughly 7.1% of which are singletons. The top ten clonotypes cover around 1.6% of the sample.

These data were also reused for a study on yellow fever vaccine responses in identical twins. From that second study: The authors reported that the T cell response to vaccination in identical twins appeared partly convergent and partly personalized. In identical twins, the study followed T cell clones that responded to the vaccine with precision.

Specimen: PBMCs. The sequence was obtained from a woman aged 18-29 years in good health. The V and J segments used are TRBV27 and TRBJ2-1, and 9 bases in between align with TRBD2. CDR3 sequence: CASSLAYTTSGVNEQFF. The nucleotides read TGTGCCAGCAGTTTAGCCTATACGACTAGCGGAGTCAATGAGCAGTTCTTC.